This is a list of T cell receptor beta chains from one sample in a study of cytomegalovirus exposure and HLA in healthy donors. Only in-frame clones appear in the TCRdb table, and some are missing; sequencing was by immunoSEQ multiplex PCR. This sample has fewer than 250,000 clones, with around nine tenths found just once. Sequenced: PBMCs. The receptors shown here come from a woman between 18 and 29 years old in good health and CMV-seronegative. CDR3s include the opening cysteine and the closing phenylalanine or tryptophan. D genes are given only for firm matches. Part of the rows lack a size; the others show once, few, many or a class for expanded clones.

J | V | size | D | CDR3 | DNA
TRBJ1-2 | TRBV27 | NA | NA | CASSLSWGGGYGYTF | TGTGCCAGCAGTTTATCTTGGGGGGGCGGGTATGGCTACACCTTC
TRBJ2-5 | TRBV19 | NA | NA | CASSIVGSGTSETQYF | TGTGCCAGTAGTATAGTAGGGAGTGGGACATCAGAGACCCAGTACTTC
TRBJ2-7 | TRBV6-4 | NA | TRBD1 | CASSNNRDSQLSYEQYF | TGTGCCAGCAGTAATAACAGGGACAGCCAACTTTCCTACGAGCAGTACTTC
TRBJ1-1 | TRBV2 | once | TRBD1 | CASSEQGGNTEAFF | TGTGCCAGCAGTGAACAGGGGGGGAACACTGAAGCTTTCTTT
TRBJ2-2 | TRBV4-1 | NA | TRBD2 | CASSQSRLAGSTGELFF | TGCGCCAGCAGCCAGAGCAGACTAGCGGGAAGCACCGGGGAGCTGTTTTTT
TRBJ2-4 | TRBV10-3 | NA | NA | CAISNTTTDAKNIQYF | TGTGCCATCAGTAACACTACGACAGATGCCAAAAACATTCAGTACTTC
TRBJ1-3 | TRBV19 | NA | NA | CASSTLWALGNTIYF | TGTGCCAGTAGTACCCTGTGGGCCCTCGGAAACACCATATATTTT
TRBJ2-1 | TRBV4-3 | once | TRBD2 | CASSQDWGLRREHEQFF | TGCGCCAGCAGCCAAGATTGGGGTCTAAGGCGGGAGCATGAGCAGTTCTTC
TRBJ1-6 | TRBV28 | NA | TRBD1 | CAIQGGNNSPLHF | TGTGCCATACAGGGGGGGAATAATTCACCCCTCCACTTT
TRBJ1-6 | TRBV2 | once | NA | CASFRPEGSPLHF | TGTGCCAGCTTTCGTCCCGAGGGTTCACCCCTCCACTTT
TRBJ2-2 | TRBV11-3 | many | NA | CASSFHGQPNTGELFF | TGTGCCAGCAGCTTCCATGGGCAACCGAACACCGGGGAGCTGTTTTTT
TRBJ2-5 | TRBV7-6 | NA | TRBD2 | CASSERLARETQYF | TGTGCCAGCAGCGAAAGACTAGCCCGGGAGACCCAGTACTTC
TRBJ1-2 | TRBV19 | NA | TRBD1 | CASSPLGGSYGYTF | TGTGCCAGTAGCCCTTTAGGGGGCAGCTATGGCTACACCTTC
TRBJ2-2 | TRBV7-2 | NA | TRBD2 | CASSLAQALTSGAGELFF | TGTGCCAGCAGCTTAGCTCAAGCCCTGACTAGCGGGGCCGGGGAGCTGTTTTTT
TRBJ2-5 | TRBV7-2 | NA | TRBD2 | CASSPGTSGRGETQYF | TGTGCCAGCAGCCCTGGGACTAGCGGGAGGGGAGAGACCCAGTACTTC
TRBJ2-7 | TRBV5-1 | NA | TRBD2 | CASSVASGSGYEQYF | TGCGCCAGCAGCGTAGCTAGCGGGAGTGGCTACGAGCAGTACTTC
TRBJ2-7 | TRBV7-2 | NA | TRBD2 | CASSHGLGSYEQYF | TGTGCCAGCAGCCACGGACTAGGCTCCTACGAGCAGTACTTC
TRBJ2-3 | TRBV5-4 | NA | TRBD2 | CASSSGLAGGTDTQYF | TGTGCCAGCAGCTCGGGACTAGCGGGGGGTACAGATACGCAGTATTTT
TRBJ2-5 | TRBV15 | NA | TRBD2 | CATSRDRGLAGGRETQYF | TGTGCCACCAGCAGAGATCGGGGACTAGCGGGAGGGCGAGAGACCCAGTACTTC
TRBJ1-1 | TRBV11-2 | NA | NA | CASSLDRLRGSTEAFF | TGTGCCAGCAGCTTAGACCGCTTAAGGGGGAGTACTGAAGCTTTCTTT
TRBJ1-1 | TRBV7-9 | NA | NA | CSSSAMNTEAFF | TGTTCCAGCAGTGCGATGAACACTGAAGCTTTCTTT
TRBJ1-4 | TRBV5-1 | NA | TRBD1 | CASSSPGTGEVEKLFF | TGCGCCAGCAGCAGTCCCGGGACAGGGGAGGTTGAAAAACTGTTTTTT
TRBJ2-7 | TRBV30 | NA | NA | CAWSAQVYEQYF | TGTGCCTGGAGTGCACAGGTCTACGAGCAGTACTTC
TRBJ1-1 | TRBV9 | few | NA | CASSVDRDTEAFF | TGTGCCAGCAGCGTCGACAGAGACACTGAAGCTTTCTTT
TRBJ2-1 | TRBV6-4 | NA | TRBD2 | CASSERLAGNNEQFF | TGTGCCAGCAGTGAAAGACTAGCGGGGAACAATGAGCAGTTCTTC
TRBJ2-3 | TRBV5-1 | NA | TRBD2 | CASSPPSPGGNTDTQYF | TGCGCCAGCAGCCCGCCCAGCCCGGGGGGGAACACAGATACGCAGTATTTT
TRBJ2-7 | TRBV6-5 | once | NA | CASKSAYEQYF | TGTGCCAGCAAGAGTGCCTACGAGCAGTACTTC
TRBJ2-7 | TRBV7-2 | NA | NA | CASSSRGSGRNEQYF | TGTGCCAGCAGCTCCCGGGGTAGCGGAAGGAACGAGCAGTACTTC
TRBJ2-1 | TRBV27 | NA | TRBD2 | CASNLAGALYNEQFF | TGTGCCAGCAACTTAGCGGGAGCCCTCTACAATGAGCAGTTCTTC
TRBJ2-1 | TRBV25-1 | NA | TRBD2 | CASSAEHGGARNEQFF | TGTGCCAGCAGTGCTGAGCACGGGGGGGCGCGTAATGAGCAGTTCTTC
TRBJ2-5 | TRBV7-2 | NA | TRBD2 | CASSPGTSALLKETQYF | TGTGCCAGCAGCCCCGGGACTAGCGCCCTTCTAAAAGAGACCCAGTACTTC
TRBJ2-7 | TRBV5-1 | NA | NA | CASSLAVRAYEQYF | TGCGCCAGCAGCTTGGCAGTCAGGGCCTACGAGCAGTACTTC
TRBJ1-1 | TRBV4-2 | NA | TRBD1 | CASSQDQRGNGQGAEAFF | TGTGCCAGCAGCCAAGATCAGAGGGGGAACGGACAGGGGGCTGAAGCTTTCTTT
TRBJ2-4 | TRBV18 | NA | TRBD1 | CASSPPRQGVRNIQYF | TGTGCCAGCTCACCCCCGCGGCAGGGGGTAAGAAACATTCAGTACTTC
TRBJ1-2 | TRBV6-6 | NA | NA | CASSYWGGTNYGYTF | TGTGCCAGCAGTTATTGGGGGGGCACAAACTATGGCTACACCTTC
TRBJ2-5 | TRBV7-9 | NA | TRBD1 | CASSFTGGRETQYF | TGTGCCAGCAGCTTTACAGGGGGCCGAGAGACCCAGTACTTC
TRBJ2-3 | TRBV7-2 | NA | NA | CASSLMGGWDTQYF | TGTGCCAGCAGCTTAATGGGGGGTTGGGATACGCAGTATTTT
TRBJ2-5 | TRBV9 | NA | TRBD2 | CASSPHGGRAVETQYF | TGTGCCAGCAGCCCCCACGGTGGGAGGGCCGTGGAGACCCAGTACTTC